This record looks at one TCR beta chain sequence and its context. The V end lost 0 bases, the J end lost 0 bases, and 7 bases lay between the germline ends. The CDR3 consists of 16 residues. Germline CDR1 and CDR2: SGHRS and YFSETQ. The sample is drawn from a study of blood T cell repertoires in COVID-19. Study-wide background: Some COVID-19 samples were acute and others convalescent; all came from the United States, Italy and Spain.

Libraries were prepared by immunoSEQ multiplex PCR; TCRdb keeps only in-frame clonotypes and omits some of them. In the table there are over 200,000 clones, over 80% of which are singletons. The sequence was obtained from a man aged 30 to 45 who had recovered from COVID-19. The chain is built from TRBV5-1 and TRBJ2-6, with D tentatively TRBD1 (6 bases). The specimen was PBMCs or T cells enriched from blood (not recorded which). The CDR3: CASSLAGDSGANVLTF. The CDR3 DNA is TGCGCCAGCAGCTTGGCAGGGGACTCTGGGGCCAACGTCCTGACTTTC.